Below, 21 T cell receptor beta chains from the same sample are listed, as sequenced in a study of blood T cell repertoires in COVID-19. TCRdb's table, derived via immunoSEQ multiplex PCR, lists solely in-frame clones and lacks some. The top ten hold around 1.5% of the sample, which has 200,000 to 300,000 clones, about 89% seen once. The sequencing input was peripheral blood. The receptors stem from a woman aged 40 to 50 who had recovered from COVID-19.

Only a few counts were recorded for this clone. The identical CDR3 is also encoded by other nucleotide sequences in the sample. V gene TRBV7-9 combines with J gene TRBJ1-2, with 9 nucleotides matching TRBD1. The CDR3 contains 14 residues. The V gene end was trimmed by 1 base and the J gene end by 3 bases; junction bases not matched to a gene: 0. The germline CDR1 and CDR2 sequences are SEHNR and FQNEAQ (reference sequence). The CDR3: CASSLGTGDYGYTF. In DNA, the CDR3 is TGTGCCAGCAGCTTAGGGACAGGGGACTATGGCTACACCTTC. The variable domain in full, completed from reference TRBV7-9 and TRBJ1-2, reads DTGVSQNPRHKITKRGQNVTFRCDPISEHNRLYWYRQTLGQGPEFLTYFQNEAQLEKSRLLSDRFSAERPKGSFSTLEIQRTEQGDSAMYLCASSLGTGDYGYTFGSGTRLTVV.

The CDR3 DNA is TGTGCCAGCAGCTTGGTTGTGATCAGCTCCTACAATGAGCAGTTCTTC. Amino acids: CASSLVVISSYNEQFF. The chain joins TRBV5-6 to TRBJ2-1; no reliable D call. Germline V gene sequence: CDR1 SGHDT, CDR2 YYEEEE. This CDR3 comprises 16 residues. Trimming took 0 bases from V and 0 from J, leaving 10 bases between them.

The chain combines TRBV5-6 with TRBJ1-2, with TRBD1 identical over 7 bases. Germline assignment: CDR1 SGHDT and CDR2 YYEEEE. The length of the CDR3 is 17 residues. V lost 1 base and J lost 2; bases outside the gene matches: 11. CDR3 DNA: TGTGCCAGCAGCTTGCGTCCCGACAGGGTCCGAAACTATGGCTACACCTTC. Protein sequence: CASSLRPDRVRNYGYTF.

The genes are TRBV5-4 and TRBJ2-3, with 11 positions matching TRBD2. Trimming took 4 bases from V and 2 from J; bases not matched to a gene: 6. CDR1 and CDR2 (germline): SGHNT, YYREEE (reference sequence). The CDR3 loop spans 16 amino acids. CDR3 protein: CASSAGLAVITDTQYF. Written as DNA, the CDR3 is TGTGCCAGCAGCGCGGGACTAGCGGTGATCACAGATACGCAGTATTTT.

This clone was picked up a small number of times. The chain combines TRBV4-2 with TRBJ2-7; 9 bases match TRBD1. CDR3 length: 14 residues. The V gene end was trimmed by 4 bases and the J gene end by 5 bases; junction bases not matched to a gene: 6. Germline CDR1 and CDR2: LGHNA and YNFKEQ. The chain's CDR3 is CASSPGDRVHEQYF. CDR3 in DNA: TGTGCCAGCAGCCCAGGGGACAGGGTACACGAGCAGTACTTC.

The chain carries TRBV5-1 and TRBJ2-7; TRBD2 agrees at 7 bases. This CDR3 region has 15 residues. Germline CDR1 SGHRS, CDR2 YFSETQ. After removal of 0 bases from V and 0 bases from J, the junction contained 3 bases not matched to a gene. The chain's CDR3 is CASSLGSGPSYEQYF. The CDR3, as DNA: TGCGCCAGCAGCTTGGGTAGCGGGCCCTCCTACGAGCAGTACTTC.

This CDR3 is CSVERSDNEAFF. The CDR3 coding sequence is TGCAGCGTTGAACGATCTGACAACGAAGCTTTCTTT. The chain carries TRBV29-1 and TRBJ1-1; no reliable D call. V lost 2 bases and J 8 bases, leaving 12 bases between the germline ends. The CDR3 spans 12 residues. Germline assignment: CDR1 SQVTM and CDR2 ANQGSEA.

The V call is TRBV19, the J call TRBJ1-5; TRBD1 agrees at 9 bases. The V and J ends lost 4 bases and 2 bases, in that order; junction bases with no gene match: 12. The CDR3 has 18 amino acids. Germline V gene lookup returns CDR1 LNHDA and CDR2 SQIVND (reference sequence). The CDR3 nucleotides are TGTGCCAGTAGTAGCCGAGGACAGGGGATTATGCGCAATCAGCCCCAGCATTTT. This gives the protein CASSSRGQGIMRNQPQHF. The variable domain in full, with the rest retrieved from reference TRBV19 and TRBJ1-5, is DGGITQSPKYLFRKEGQNVTLSCEQNLNHDAMYWYRQDPGQGLRLIYYSQIVNDFQKGDIAEGYSVSREKKESFPLTVTSAQKNPTAFYLCASSSRGQGIMRNQPQHFGDGTRLSIL.

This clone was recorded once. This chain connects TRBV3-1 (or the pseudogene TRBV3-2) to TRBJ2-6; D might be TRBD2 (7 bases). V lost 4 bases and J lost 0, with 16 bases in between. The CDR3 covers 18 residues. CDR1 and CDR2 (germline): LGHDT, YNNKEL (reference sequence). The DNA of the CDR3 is TGTGCCAGCAGCCCCTGGGGAGGGGGGGTCTCTGGGGCCAACGTCCTGACTTTC. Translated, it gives CASSPWGGGVSGANVLTF.

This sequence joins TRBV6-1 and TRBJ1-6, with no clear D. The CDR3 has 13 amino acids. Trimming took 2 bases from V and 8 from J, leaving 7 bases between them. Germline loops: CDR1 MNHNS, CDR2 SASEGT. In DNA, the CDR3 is TGTGCCAGCAGTGAACGCGGGTATTCACCCCTCCACTTT. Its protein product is CASSERGYSPLHF.

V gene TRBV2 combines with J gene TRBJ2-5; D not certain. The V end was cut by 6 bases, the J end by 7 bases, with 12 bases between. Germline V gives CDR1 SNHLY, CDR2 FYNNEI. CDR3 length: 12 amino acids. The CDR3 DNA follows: TGTGCCAGCAGCCGGCTATCGGGGACCCAGTACTTC. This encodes CASSRLSGTQYF.

The DNA of the CDR3 is TGTGCCAGCAGCCGAGCGACAGGGGGCATAGATACGCAGTATTTT. Protein product: CASSRATGGIDTQYF. This rearrangement joins TRBV4-2 to TRBJ2-3; 10 bases are a match to TRBD1. The CDR3 runs to 15 residues. The trim removed 4 bases at V and 5 bases at J, leaving 6 bases unmatched. The germline V gene has CDR1 LGHNA and CDR2 YNFKEQ.

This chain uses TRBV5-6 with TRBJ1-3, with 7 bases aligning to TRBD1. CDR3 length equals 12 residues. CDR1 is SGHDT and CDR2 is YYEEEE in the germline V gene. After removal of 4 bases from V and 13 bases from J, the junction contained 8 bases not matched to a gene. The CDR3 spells CASSLRTGRIYF. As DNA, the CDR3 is TGTGCCAGCAGCCTACGGACAGGAAGGATATATTTT. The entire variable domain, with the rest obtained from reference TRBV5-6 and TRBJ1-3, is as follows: DAGVTQSPTHLIKTRGQQVTLRCSPKSGHDTVSWYQQALGQGPQFIFQYYEEEERQRGNFPDRFSGHQFPNYSSELNVNALLLGDSALYLCASSLRTGRIYFGEGSWLTVV.

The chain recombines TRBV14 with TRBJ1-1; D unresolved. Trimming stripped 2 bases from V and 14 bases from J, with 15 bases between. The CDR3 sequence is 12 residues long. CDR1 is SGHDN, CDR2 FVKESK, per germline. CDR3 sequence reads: CASSQTTRVRFF. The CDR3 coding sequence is TGTGCCAGCAGCCAAACGACGAGGGTGAGATTCTTT. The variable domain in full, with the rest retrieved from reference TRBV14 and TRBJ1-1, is EAGVTQFPSHSVIEKGQTVTLRCDPISGHDNLYWYRRVMGKEIKFLLHFVKESKQDESGMPNNRFLAERTGGTYSTLKVQPAELEDSGVYFCASSQTTRVRFFGQGTRLTVV.

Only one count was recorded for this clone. This CDR3 reads CASSVLGVGGYTF. The CDR3 DNA sequence: TGTGCCAGCAGCGTATTAGGGGTTGGTGGCTACACCTTC. V is TRBV9 and J is TRBJ1-2, with D possibly being TRBD1 (5 bases). Trimming stripped 1 base from V and 7 bases from J, with 11 bases between. In germline, CDR1 is SGDLS, CDR2 YYNGEE. CDR3 length: 13 amino acids.

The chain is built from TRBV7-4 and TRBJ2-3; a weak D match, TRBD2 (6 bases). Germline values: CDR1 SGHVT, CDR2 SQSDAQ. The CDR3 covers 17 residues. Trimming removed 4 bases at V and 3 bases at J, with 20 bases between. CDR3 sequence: CASSSRHWGVRTDTQYF. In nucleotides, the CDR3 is TGTGCCAGCAGCTCCCGTCACTGGGGGGTGAGGACAGATACGCAGTATTTT. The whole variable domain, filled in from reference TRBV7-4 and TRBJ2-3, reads GAGVSQSPRYKVAKRGRDVALRCDSISGHVTLYWYRQTLGQGSEVLTYSQSDAQRDKSGRPSGRFSAERPERSVSTLKIQRTEQGDSAVYLCASSSRHWGVRTDTQYFGPGTRLTVL.

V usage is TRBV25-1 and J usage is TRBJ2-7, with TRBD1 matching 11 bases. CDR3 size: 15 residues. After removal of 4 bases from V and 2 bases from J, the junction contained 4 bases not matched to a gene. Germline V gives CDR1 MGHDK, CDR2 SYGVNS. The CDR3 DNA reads TGTGCCAGCAGTGCGTGGGACAGGGGGACCTACGAGCAGTACTTC. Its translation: CASSAWDRGTYEQYF.

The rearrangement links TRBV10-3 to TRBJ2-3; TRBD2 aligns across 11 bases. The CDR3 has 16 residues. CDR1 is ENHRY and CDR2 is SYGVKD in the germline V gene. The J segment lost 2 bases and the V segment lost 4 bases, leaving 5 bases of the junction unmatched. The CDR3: CAISGGTSGATDTQYF. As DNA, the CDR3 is TGTGCCATCAGTGGCGGGACTAGCGGAGCCACAGATACGCAGTATTTT.

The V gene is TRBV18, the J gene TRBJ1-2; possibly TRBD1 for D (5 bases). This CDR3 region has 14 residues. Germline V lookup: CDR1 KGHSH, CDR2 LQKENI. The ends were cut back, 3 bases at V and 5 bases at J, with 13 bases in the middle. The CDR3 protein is CASSPLGEGYGYTF. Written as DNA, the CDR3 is TGTGCCAGCTCACCGTTGGGGGAGGGATATGGCTACACCTTC.

The CDR3 bases are TGCGCCAGCAGCCAAGAAAAGGGGCAGTTTGAGCAGTTCTTC. It translates to CASSQEKGQFEQFF. V usage is TRBV4-3 and J usage is TRBJ2-1, with D perhaps matching TRBD1 (5 bases). The CDR3 spans 14 residues. Germline loops: CDR1 LGHNA, CDR2 YSLEER. Trimming took off 0 bases at V and 9 bases at J, with 12 bases between the two ends.

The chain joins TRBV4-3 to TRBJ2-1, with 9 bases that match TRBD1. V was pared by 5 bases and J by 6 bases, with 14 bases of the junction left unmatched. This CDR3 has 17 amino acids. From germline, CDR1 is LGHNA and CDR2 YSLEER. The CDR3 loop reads CASSEYTGTGLSNEQFF. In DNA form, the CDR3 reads TGCGCCAGCAGCGAATATACCGGGACAGGGTTGTCCAATGAGCAGTTCTTC.